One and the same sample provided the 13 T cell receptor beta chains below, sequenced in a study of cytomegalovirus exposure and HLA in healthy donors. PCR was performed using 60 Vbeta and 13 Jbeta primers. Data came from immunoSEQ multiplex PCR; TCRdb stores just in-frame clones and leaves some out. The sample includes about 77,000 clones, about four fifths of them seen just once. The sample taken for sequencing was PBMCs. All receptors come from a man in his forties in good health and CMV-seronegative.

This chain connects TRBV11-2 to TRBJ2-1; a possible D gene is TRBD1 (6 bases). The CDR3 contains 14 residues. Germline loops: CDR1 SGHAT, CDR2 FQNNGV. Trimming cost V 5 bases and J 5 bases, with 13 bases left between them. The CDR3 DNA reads TGTGCCAGCAGCCGCGTGGACAGCGACAATGAGCAGTTCTTC. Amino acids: CASSRVDSDNEQFF.

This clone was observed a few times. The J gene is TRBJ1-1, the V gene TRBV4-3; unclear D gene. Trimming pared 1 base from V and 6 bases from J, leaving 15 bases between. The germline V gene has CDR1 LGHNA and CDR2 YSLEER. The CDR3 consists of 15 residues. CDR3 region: CASSQGGRGWPEAFF. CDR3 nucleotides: TGCGCCAGCAGCCAAGGCGGACGAGGGTGGCCTGAAGCTTTCTTT.

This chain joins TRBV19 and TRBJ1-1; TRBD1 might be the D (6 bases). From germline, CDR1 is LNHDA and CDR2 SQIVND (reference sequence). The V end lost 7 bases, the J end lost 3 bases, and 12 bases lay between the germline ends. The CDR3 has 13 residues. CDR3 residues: CASKIQGDTEAFF. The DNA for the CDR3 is TGTGCCAGTAAAATACAGGGCGACACTGAAGCTTTCTTT.

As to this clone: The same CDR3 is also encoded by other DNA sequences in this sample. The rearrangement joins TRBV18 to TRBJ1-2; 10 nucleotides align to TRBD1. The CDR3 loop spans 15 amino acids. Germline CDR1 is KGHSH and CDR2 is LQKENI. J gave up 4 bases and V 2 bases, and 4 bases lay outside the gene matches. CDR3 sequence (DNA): TGTGCCAGCTCACCAGAGACAGGGGGCGGCTATGGCTACACCTTC. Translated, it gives CASSPETGGGYGYTF. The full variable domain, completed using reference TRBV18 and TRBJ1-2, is NAGVMQNPRHLVRRRGQEARLRCSPMKGHSHVYWYRQLPEEGLKFMVYLQKENIIDESGMPKERFSAEFPKEGPSILRIQQVVRGDSAAYFCASSPETGGGYGYTFGSGTRLTVV.

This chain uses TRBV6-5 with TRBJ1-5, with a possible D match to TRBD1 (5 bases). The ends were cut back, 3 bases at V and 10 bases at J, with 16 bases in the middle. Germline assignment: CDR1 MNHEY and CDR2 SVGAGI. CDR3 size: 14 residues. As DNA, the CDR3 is TGTGCCAGCAGTTATCAGTCCCCCAGGGATCCCCAGCATTTT. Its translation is CASSYQSPRDPQHF.

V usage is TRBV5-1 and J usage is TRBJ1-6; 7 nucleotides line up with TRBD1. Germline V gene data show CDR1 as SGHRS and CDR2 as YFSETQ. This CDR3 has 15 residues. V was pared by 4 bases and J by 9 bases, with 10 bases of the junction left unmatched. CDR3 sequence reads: CASSLGQLLGSPLHF. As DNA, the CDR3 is TGCGCCAGCAGCCTGGGACAGCTTCTCGGTTCACCCCTCCACTTT.

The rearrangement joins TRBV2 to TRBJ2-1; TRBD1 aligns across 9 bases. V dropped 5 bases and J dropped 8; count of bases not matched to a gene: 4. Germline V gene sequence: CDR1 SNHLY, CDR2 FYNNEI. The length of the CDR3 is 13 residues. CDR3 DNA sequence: TGTGCCAGCAGTTGGGACAGGGTTCATGAGCAGTTCTTC. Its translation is CASSWDRVHEQFF.

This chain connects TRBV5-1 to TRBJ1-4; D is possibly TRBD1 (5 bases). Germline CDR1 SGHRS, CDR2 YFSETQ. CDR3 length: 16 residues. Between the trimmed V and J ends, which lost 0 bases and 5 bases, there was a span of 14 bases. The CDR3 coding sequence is TGCGCCAGCAGCTTGGCCGGATCGGGACTAAATGAAAAACTGTTTTTT. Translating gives CASSLAGSGLNEKLFF.

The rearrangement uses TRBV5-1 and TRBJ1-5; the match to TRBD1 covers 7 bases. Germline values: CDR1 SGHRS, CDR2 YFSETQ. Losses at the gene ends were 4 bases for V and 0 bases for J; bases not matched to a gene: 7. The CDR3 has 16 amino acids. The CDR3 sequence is CASSAGTANSNQPQHF. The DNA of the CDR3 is TGCGCCAGCAGCGCCGGGACAGCGAATAGCAATCAGCCCCAGCATTTT. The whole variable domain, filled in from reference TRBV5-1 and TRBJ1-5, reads KAGVTQTPRYLIKTRGQQVTLSCSPISGHRSVSWYQQTPGQGLQFLFEYFSETQRNKGNFPGRFSGRQFSNSRSEMNVSTLELGDSALYLCASSAGTANSNQPQHFGDGTRLSIL.

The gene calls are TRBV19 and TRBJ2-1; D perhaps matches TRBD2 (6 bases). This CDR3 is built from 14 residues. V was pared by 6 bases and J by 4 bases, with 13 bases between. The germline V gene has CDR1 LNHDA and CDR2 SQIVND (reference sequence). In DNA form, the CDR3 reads TGTGCCAGTAGGGAGCGGGCCAGTTACAATGAGCAGTTCTTC. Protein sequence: CASRERASYNEQFF.

CDR3 sequence: CASRYTYTGELFF. The CDR3 DNA sequence: TGTGCCAGCAGATACACGTACACCGGGGAGCTGTTTTTT. This sequence joins TRBV5-4 and TRBJ2-2; unclear D gene. V lost 5 bases and J lost 3, with 8 bases in between. The CDR3 sequence is 13 residues long. Looked up from germline, CDR1 is SGHNT and CDR2 is YYREEE (reference sequence).

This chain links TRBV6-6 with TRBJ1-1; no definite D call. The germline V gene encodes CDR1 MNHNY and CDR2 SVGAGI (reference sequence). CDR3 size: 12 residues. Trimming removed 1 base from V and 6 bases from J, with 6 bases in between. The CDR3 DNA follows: TGTGCCAGCAGTTACTTCGGTCCTGAAGCTTTCTTT. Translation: CASSYFGPEAFF.

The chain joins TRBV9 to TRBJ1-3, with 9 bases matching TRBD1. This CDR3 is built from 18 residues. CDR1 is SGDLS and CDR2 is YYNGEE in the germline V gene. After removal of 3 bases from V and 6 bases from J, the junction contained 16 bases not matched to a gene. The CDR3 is CASSAGINRDRAENTIYF. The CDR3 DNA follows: TGTGCCAGCAGCGCTGGGATAAACCGGGACAGGGCCGAAAACACCATATATTTT. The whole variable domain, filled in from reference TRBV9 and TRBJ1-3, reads DSGVTQTPKHLITATGQRVTLRCSPRSGDLSVYWYQQSLDQGLQFLIQYYNGEERAKGNILERFSAQQFPDLHSELNLSSLELGDSALYFCASSAGINRDRAENTIYFGEGSWLTVV.